This TCR beta chain is from a study of OX40 agonist ivuxolimab in advanced cancers. Overall study results and limits: There was clonal expansion of CD4+ and CD8+ blood T cells by week 6 at 0.1 to 3.0 mg/kg. A proportion of nonresponders additionally exhibited low normalized T-cell clonal expansion.

Using immunoSEQ multiplex PCR, the repertoire was profiled, and TCRdb retains in-frame clones only, with some absent. The sample shows more than 75,000 clones, approximately 91% of them seen only once. About this clone: No antigen is known for it.

This CDR3 has 17 residues. Looked up from germline, CDR1 is SGHRS and CDR2 is YFSETQ. Trimming cost V 4 bases and J 2 bases, with 18 bases left between them. The specimen comprised CD4+ or CD8+ T cells sorted from blood, sampled in a trial of the OX40 agonist ivuxolimab. The chain joins TRBV5-1 to TRBJ2-2, with D perhaps being TRBD1 or TRBD2 (5 bases each). The sequence came from an adult with an advanced solid tumor such as melanoma, head and neck, liver or kidney cancer. The CDR3 spells CASSRWAGDLNTGELFF. The CDR3 DNA reads as TGCGCCAGCAGCCGGTGGGCCGGGGACCTTAACACCGGGGAGCTGTTTTTT.